The 21 T cell receptor beta chains reported below all come from one sample, sequenced in a study of T cell responses to AZD1222 COVID-19 vaccine. The table came from immunoSEQ multiplex PCR; TCRdb's copy has only in-frame clones and leaves some out. The sample has roughly 160,000 clones, about nine tenths seen once. Sample: peripheral blood, taken on day 0 of AZD1222 vaccination. These receptors were collected from an adult in good health.

The DNA of the CDR3 is TGTGCCAGCAGCGCAACTCAGAGGGACCACTCTGGGGCCAACGTCCTGACTTTC. Amino acids: CASSATQRDHSGANVLTF. The chain carries TRBV9 and TRBJ2-6; D could derive from TRBD1 or TRBD2 (5 bases each). CDR1 and CDR2 from the germline V gene are SGDLS and YYNGEE. This CDR3 comprises 18 residues. Trimming pared 3 bases from V and 0 bases from J, leaving 16 bases between.

The chain employs TRBV12-3 or TRBV12-4 and TRBJ2-7; D is unresolved. The CDR3 sequence is 12 residues long. The V gene lost 3 bases and the J gene lost 2 bases, with 5 bases spanning the gap. The CDR3: CASSFLPYEQYF. The CDR3 DNA reads TGTGCCAGCAGTTTTCTCCCCTACGAGCAGTACTTC.

V is TRBV6-2 or TRBV6-3 and J is TRBJ1-5; 10 bases match TRBD1. CDR1 and CDR2 (germline): MNHEY, SVGEGT. CDR3 length: 15 amino acids. The ends lost 0 bases at V and 4 bases at J; junction bases unmatched: 0. The CDR3 sequence is CASSYSGQGNQPQHF. The CDR3 nucleotides are TGTGCCAGCAGTTACTCGGGACAGGGGAATCAGCCCCAGCATTTT.

The gene calls are TRBV15 and TRBJ2-5; no firm D call. V was shortened by 2 bases and J by 3 bases, with 13 bases between the two germline ends. Germline lookup yields CDR1 LNHNV and CDR2 YYDKDF (reference sequence). The CDR3 contains 15 residues. In nucleotides, the CDR3 is TGTGCCACCAGCAGATCGCCTCAGGTAGAAGAGACCCAGTACTTC. The encoded protein is CATSRSPQVEETQYF.

V gene TRBV5-8 combines with J gene TRBJ2-3; 14 bases agree with TRBD2. Germline lookup yields CDR1 SGHTS and CDR2 YDEGEE. CDR3 length equals 18 residues. V trimming: 2 bases; J trimming: 2 bases; junction bases outside the gene matches: 7. The CDR3 region is CASSFARTSGGNTDTQYF. For the CDR3, the DNA is TGTGCCAGCAGCTTCGCCAGGACTAGCGGGGGGAACACAGATACGCAGTATTTT. The full variable domain, its missing parts supplied by reference TRBV5-8 and TRBJ2-3, is EAGVTQSPTHLIKTRGQQATLRCSPISGHTSVYWYQQALGLGLQFLLWYDEGEERNRGNFPPRFSGRQFPNYSSELNVNALELEDSALYLCASSFARTSGGNTDTQYFGPGTRLTVL.

The chain uses TRBV7-9 and TRBJ2-7; D unclear. Per the germline V gene, CDR1 is SEHNR and CDR2 is FQNEAQ (reference sequence). There are 9 residues in the CDR3. V was shortened by 11 bases and J by 3 bases, with 5 bases between the two germline ends. The CDR3 region has the DNA TGTGCCTTTTACTACGAGCAGTACTTC. Translating it yields CAFYYEQYF. The variable domain in full, with the rest retrieved from reference TRBV7-9 and TRBJ2-7, is DTGVSQNPRHKITKRGQNVTFRCDPISEHNRLYWYRQTLGQGPEFLTYFQNEAQLEKSRLLSDRFSAERPKGSFSTLEIQRTEQGDSAMYLCAFYYEQYFGPGTRLTVT.

The CDR3 bases are TGTGCCAGCAGCTTAGTCCGGGCCGCGTCTCAATCACCCCTCCACTTT. This sequence encodes CASSLVRAASQSPLHF. The rearrangement joins TRBV11-2 to TRBJ1-6; D ambiguous. The CDR3 consists of 16 residues. V was shortened by 1 base and J by 10 bases, with 17 bases between the two germline ends. The germline CDR1 and CDR2 sequences are SGHAT and FQNNGV.

The rearrangement uses TRBV12-3 or TRBV12-4 and TRBJ2-2; possibly TRBD1 or TRBD2 for D (5 bases each). V dropped 3 bases and J dropped 7 bases, with 9 bases sitting between them. This CDR3 is 13 amino acids long. The chain's CDR3 is CASSLWGNGELFF. CDR3 coding DNA: TGTGCCAGCAGTTTGTGGGGGAACGGGGAGCTGTTTTTT.

This sequence joins TRBV19 and TRBJ1-6, with D possibly matching TRBD1 (6 bases). Germline V gives CDR1 LNHDA, CDR2 SQIVND (reference sequence). The V end lost 3 bases, the J end lost 6 bases, and 15 bases lay between the germline ends. CDR3 length equals 16 residues. In DNA form, the CDR3 reads TGTGCCAGTAGTATCCGCGGGGGGCGTCGTAATTCACCCCTCCACTTT. Protein sequence: CASSIRGGRRNSPLHF.

The chain carries TRBV6-2 or TRBV6-3 and TRBJ2-4; possibly TRBD1 for D (6 bases). V was pared by 2 bases and J by 4 bases, with 12 bases between. The CDR3 runs 15 residues. Germline CDR1 and CDR2: MNHEY and SVGEGT. CDR3 protein: CASSYNNRVKNIQYF. CDR3 sequence (DNA): TGTGCCAGCAGTTACAACAACAGGGTTAAAAACATTCAGTACTTC.

V is TRBV9 and J is TRBJ1-4, with D unresolved. The CDR3 sequence is 14 residues long. The germline gives CDR1 SGDLS, CDR2 YYNGEE. Deletions cut 2 bases from V and 4 bases from J, with 9 bases between. CDR3 DNA sequence: TGTGCCAGCAGCGTCGGGGAACTTAATGAAAAACTGTTTTTT. Its translation is CASSVGELNEKLFF.

The rearrangement uses TRBV29-1 and TRBJ2-2; D remains unclear. This CDR3 has 13 residues. With 8 bases removed from V and 3 bases from J, the gap between germline ends came to 13 bases. Germline V CDR1 and CDR2: SQVTM, ANQGSEA. CDR3 DNA: TGCAGCACATTGGGTGACGACACCGGGGAGCTGTTTTTT. It is translated as CSTLGDDTGELFF.

The CDR3 reads CASSQGGANYGYTF. For the CDR3, the DNA is TGCGCCAGCAGCCAAGGAGGCGCTAACTATGGCTACACCTTC. V gene TRBV4-3 combines with J gene TRBJ1-2; D gene uncertain. Germline CDR1 is LGHNA and CDR2 is YSLEER. This CDR3 is built from 14 residues. Trimming cost V 1 base and J 0 bases, with 6 bases left between them.

This chain links TRBV3-1 (or the pseudogene TRBV3-2) with TRBJ1-6; unclear D gene. Germline lookup yields CDR1 LGHDT and CDR2 YNNKEL (reference sequence). The CDR3 extends over 17 amino acids. Trimming removed 0 bases from V and 14 bases from J, with 23 bases in between. Written as DNA, the CDR3 is TGTGCCAGCAGCCAAGATTTTTTCCGGGCCATAACTGTCACCCTCCACTTT. Amino acids: CASSQDFFRAITVTLHF.

The chain is built from TRBV6-6 and TRBJ1-6, with D maybe TRBD1 (6 bases). The CDR3 contains 13 residues. Germline V gene sequence: CDR1 MNHNY, CDR2 SVGAGI (reference sequence). With 5 bases removed from V and 9 bases from J, the gap between germline ends came to 11 bases. CDR3 loop: CASSPQGGSPLHF. The CDR3 bases are TGTGCCAGCAGTCCACAGGGTGGTTCACCCCTCCACTTT.

This chain connects TRBV6-2 or TRBV6-3 to TRBJ2-2; D is uncertain. Germline assignment: CDR1 MNHEY and CDR2 SVGEGT. CDR3 length equals 14 residues. Trimming removed 2 bases from V and 2 bases from J, with 6 bases in between. The chain's CDR3 is CASSYLDNTGELFF. CDR3 nucleotide sequence: TGTGCCAGCAGTTACCTGGACAACACCGGGGAGCTGTTTTTT.

This chain connects TRBV14 to TRBJ2-1; 10 bases fit TRBD2. The CDR3 length is 18 residues. Germline V gene lookup returns CDR1 SGHDN and CDR2 FVKESK. The trim removed 0 bases at V and 6 bases at J, leaving 11 bases unmatched. The CDR3 bases are TGTGCCAGCAGCCAAGATACCCTAGCGGGAGTTAGGGGCAATGAGCAGTTCTTC. Translated, it gives CASSQDTLAGVRGNEQFF.

The chain couples TRBV6-2 or TRBV6-3 to TRBJ2-1, with 10 bases aligning to TRBD1. Germline CDR1 and CDR2: MNHEY and SVGEGT. The CDR3 is 15 amino acids. The V segment lost 5 bases and the J segment 12 bases; nucleotides outside the gene matches: 13. The CDR3 here is CASSAGTGERGLQFF. The CDR3 DNA follows: TGTGCCAGCAGTGCGGGGACAGGGGAGAGGGGTTTGCAGTTCTTC.

CDR3 in amino acids: CASSPGYGYTF. CDR3 DNA: TGTGCCAGCAGCCCAGGGTATGGCTACACCTTC. V usage is TRBV27 and J usage is TRBJ1-2; D might be TRBD1 (5 bases). Germline CDR1 and CDR2: MNHEY and SMNVEV (reference sequence). Trimming took off 6 bases at V and 5 bases at J, with 7 bases between the two ends. The CDR3 sequence is 11 residues long.

This clone was observed a single time. This chain uses TRBV29-1 with TRBJ1-1; D remains unclear. The germline gives CDR1 SQVTM, CDR2 ANQGSEA. The V end lost 7 bases, the J end lost 1 base, and 13 bases lay between the germline ends. The CDR3 contains 13 residues. CDR3 bases: TGCAGCGCCAAACGGCGGGAGAACACTGAAGCTTTCTTT. Translated, it gives CSAKRRENTEAFF.

This clone has only one observation. The chain has TRBV27 and TRBJ2-1, with 7 positions matching TRBD1. This CDR3 is built from 13 residues. V gave up 9 bases and J gave up 3 bases; unmatched junction bases: 5. Germline V lookup: CDR1 MNHEY, CDR2 SMNVEV (reference sequence). CDR3: CASSRDSYNEQFF. The CDR3 DNA follows: TGTGCCAGTTCGAGGGACAGCTACAATGAGCAGTTCTTC.